Listed below are T cell receptor beta chains from one sample, sequenced in a study of shared clonotypes between healthy human individuals. The table came from immunoSEQ multiplex PCR; TCRdb's copy has only in-frame clones and leaves some out. The sample holds a few hundred thousand clones; around 80% are singletons and the top ten take approximately 12%. What was sequenced was PBMCs. Receptors were obtained from a woman in her thirties or forties in good health. Some clones in this sample may be carry-over from other donors' samples. Each CDR3 is given with its conserved first and last residue. The D gene is left open where the match is weak.

V	D	J	CDR3
TRBV10-3	NA	TRBJ2-5	CAISEGGADETQYF
TRBV11-1	NA	TRBJ1-1	CASSLIQEGTEAFF
TRBV12-5	NA	TRBJ2-1	CASGLRGSQFF
TRBV5-4	NA	TRBJ2-3	CASSLVADTDTQYF
TRBV4-1	TRBD2	TRBJ2-5	CASSQGAGGIGETQYF
TRBV28	NA	TRBJ1-2	CASSRPGYGYTF
TRBV6-5	TRBD1	TRBJ2-5	CASSTGTGFGETQYF
TRBV27	NA	TRBJ1-1	CASSLFRGQGEAFF
TRBV18	NA	TRBJ2-7	CASSPQSYEQYF
TRBV29-1	TRBD2	TRBJ2-3	CSVGLTSGDTQYF
TRBV7-3	TRBD2	TRBJ2-1	CASSLSPCSGRVVYNEQFF
TRBV7-9	TRBD2	TRBJ2-1	CASSLSTSGRVGNEQFF
TRBV5-8	NA	TRBJ2-3	CASSLGGDTQYF
TRBV9	TRBD2	TRBJ2-1	CASSAPLGLAGGGAYNEQFF
TRBV5-1	NA	TRBJ1-2	CASSLTPRGTYGYTF
TRBV28	TRBD2	TRBJ2-7	CASSLGTRVLVHYEQYF
TRBV29-1	TRBD2	TRBJ2-7	CSVAGTSGSRTYEQYF
TRBV5-6	TRBD2	TRBJ2-3	CASSAFRGREVGDTQYF
TRBV7-2	TRBD2	TRBJ2-7	CASSSRGLTEAWEQYF
TRBV4-3	TRBD2	TRBJ2-1	CASSPTSGSTNEQFF
TRBV4-1	NA	TRBJ1-4	CASSQRGTVNEKLFF
TRBV19	NA	TRBJ2-5	CASSSPGAQETQYF
TRBV7-6	NA	TRBJ2-7	CASSTRDRGEQYF
TRBV27	TRBD2	TRBJ2-2	CASSLLAGGLTGELFF
TRBV11-1	TRBD2	TRBJ2-3	CASSPRLATDTQYF
TRBV6-5	NA	TRBJ2-3	CASRDSTDTQYF
TRBV2	TRBD1	TRBJ1-1	CASSDADRSNTEAFF
TRBV11-2	NA	TRBJ1-5	CASSLAPTNQPQHF
TRBV5-4	NA	TRBJ1-2	CASSLGTAEYGYTF
TRBV19	TRBD1	TRBJ2-1	CASSMGQGVYNEQFF
TRBV14	NA	TRBJ2-7	CASSPFFGFTYEQYF
TRBV5-1	TRBD2	TRBJ2-1	CASTGGDYNEQFF
TRBV23-1	TRBD2	TRBJ2-1	CASRKPFPGLASAYNEQFF
TRBV7-9	NA	TRBJ2-1	CASSRRGDSSYNEQFF
TRBV27	NA	TRBJ2-3	CASRNRDSYTDTQYF
TRBV29-1	NA	TRBJ1-4	CSAWTATNEKLFF
TRBV9	NA	TRBJ1-2	CASSALAATKNYGYTF
TRBV30	NA	TRBJ1-2	CAWSVARVAGYTF
TRBV30	NA	TRBJ1-1	CAWSMGSFMNTEAFF
TRBV28	NA	TRBJ2-1	CASSLTGAGGEQFF
TRBV7-9	NA	TRBJ1-1	CASSPPLRGPAFF
TRBV30	NA	TRBJ1-2	CAWTQRGGDGYTF
TRBV5-6	NA	TRBJ2-5	CASSLGGGGPGETQYF
TRBV2	TRBD1	TRBJ2-5	CASSELRGPGETQYF
TRBV30	NA	TRBJ2-2	CAWSVLGNRPGELFF
TRBV29-1	NA	TRBJ1-4	CSVEVDSGEKLFF
TRBV7-2	NA	TRBJ2-2	CASNPEGQGLTGELFF
TRBV6-1	TRBD1	TRBJ2-7	CASTQGTVLTYEQYF
TRBV5-4	TRBD2	TRBJ2-5	CASTFSSGDSRGETQYF
TRBV18	TRBD1	TRBJ2-7	CASSPPGQRPDEQYF
TRBV4-3	TRBD2	TRBJ2-1	CASSQQPPGGPHNEQFF
TRBV21-1	NA	TRBJ1-4	CASSNMDRDEVEKLFF
TRBV28	TRBD1	TRBJ2-5	CASSRQGTLETQYF
TRBV7-9	TRBD2	TRBJ2-1	CASSFRSSGGSVSYNEQFF
TRBV29-1	NA	TRBJ1-1	CSVDIPGNTEAFF